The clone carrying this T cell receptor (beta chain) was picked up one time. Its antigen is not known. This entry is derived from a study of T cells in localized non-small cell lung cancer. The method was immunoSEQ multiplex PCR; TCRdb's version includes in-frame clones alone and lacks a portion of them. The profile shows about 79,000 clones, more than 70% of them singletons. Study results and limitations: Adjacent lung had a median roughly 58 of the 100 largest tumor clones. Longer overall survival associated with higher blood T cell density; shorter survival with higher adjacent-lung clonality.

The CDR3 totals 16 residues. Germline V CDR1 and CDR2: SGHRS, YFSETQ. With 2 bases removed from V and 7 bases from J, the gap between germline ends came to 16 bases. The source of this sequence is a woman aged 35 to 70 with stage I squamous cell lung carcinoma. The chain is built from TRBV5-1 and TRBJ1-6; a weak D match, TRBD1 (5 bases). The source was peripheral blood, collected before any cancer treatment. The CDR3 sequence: CASSLTPDTRNSPLHF. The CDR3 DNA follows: TGCGCCAGCAGCTTAACTCCGGACACTCGAAATTCACCCCTCCACTTT.